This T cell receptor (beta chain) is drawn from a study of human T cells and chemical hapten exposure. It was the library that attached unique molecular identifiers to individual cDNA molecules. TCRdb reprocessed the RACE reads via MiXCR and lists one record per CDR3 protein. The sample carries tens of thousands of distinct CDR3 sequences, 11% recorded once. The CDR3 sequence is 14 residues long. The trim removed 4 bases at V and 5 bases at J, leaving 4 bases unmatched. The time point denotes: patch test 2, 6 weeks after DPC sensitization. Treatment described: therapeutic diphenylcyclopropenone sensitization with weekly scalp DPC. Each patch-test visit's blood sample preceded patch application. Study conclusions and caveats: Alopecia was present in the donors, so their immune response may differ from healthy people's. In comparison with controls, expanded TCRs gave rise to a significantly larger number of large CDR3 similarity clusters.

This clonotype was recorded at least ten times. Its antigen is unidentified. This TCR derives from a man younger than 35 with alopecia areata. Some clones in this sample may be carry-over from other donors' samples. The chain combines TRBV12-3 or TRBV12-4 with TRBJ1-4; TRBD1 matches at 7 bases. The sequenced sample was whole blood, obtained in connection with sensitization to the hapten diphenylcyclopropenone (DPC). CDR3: CASSSGTVNEKLFF. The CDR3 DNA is TGTGCCAGCAGTTCCGGGACAGTCAATGAAAAACTGTTTTTT.